This TCR beta chain is from a study of cytomegalovirus exposure and HLA in healthy donors. Findings and limits, study-wide: In a later analysis, TCR association rates varied by HLA locus: DRB1 most, HLA-C fewest. Analyzed later, most CMV-associated TCR beta chains appeared HLA-restricted. Later analysis identified about 17,000 TCR beta sequences associated with HLA alleles, using a false discovery rate threshold of 0.05. Likely technical artifact: a cluster of highly shared sequence variants.

Regarding this clone: Its antigen is undetermined.

In the PCR, 60 Vbeta and 13 Jbeta primers were used. TCRdb keeps only in-frame clones here, not all; method: immunoSEQ multiplex PCR. The table shows roughly 100,000 clones, with 65% to 80% occurring only once. Trimming took 1 base from V and 8 from J, leaving 13 bases between them. Germline V gives CDR1 MGHRA, CDR2 YSYEKL. CDR3 length: 14 amino acids. V usage is TRBV4-1 and J usage is TRBJ2-3, with a weak D call TRBD2 (6 bases). The source is a male donor in good health and CMV-seronegative. Sequenced sample: PBMCs. The CDR3 loop is CASSQGWLAITQYF. CDR3 DNA: TGCGCCAGCAGCCAAGGGTGGCTAGCGATTACGCAGTATTTT.